This T cell receptor (beta chain) was observed in a study of beta chain features in type 1 diabetes. Looking at the study overall: All samples combined gave roughly 100 million sorted cells for examination. General study findings and limits: Sequencing from cDNA could over-represent high-TCR-expressing cells. Here, the possible influence of HLA type (on TCRB rearrangement) remained unresolved.

Markers CD45RO/CCR7/CD25/CD127/CD95/CD27 served to sort CD4+ naive, central memory, regulatory and stem cell-like memory cells. The germline gives CDR1 MNHEY, CDR2 SVGAGI. This CDR3 has 15 amino acids. V shed 5 bases, J shed 3 bases, and the junction held 5 bases outside the gene matches. A note on this clone: The antigen remains unidentified.

Reverse transcription of all isolated RNA meant that expressed TCRB transcripts were sequenced. Here immunoSEQ multiplex PCR was the method, and the copy in TCRdb shows in-frame clones only, minus some. The sample shows more than 150,000 clones, roughly an eighth of them seen only once. The receptor was isolated from a woman aged 18-29 years in good health. The specimen was central memory CD4+ T cells from blood. The chain links TRBV6-5 to TRBJ2-5, with TRBD2 identical over 11 bases. Here the CDR3 DNA reads TGTGCCAGCAGTAAAGGGACTAGCGGAAAAGAGACCCAGTACTTC. It codes for CASSKGTSGKETQYF.